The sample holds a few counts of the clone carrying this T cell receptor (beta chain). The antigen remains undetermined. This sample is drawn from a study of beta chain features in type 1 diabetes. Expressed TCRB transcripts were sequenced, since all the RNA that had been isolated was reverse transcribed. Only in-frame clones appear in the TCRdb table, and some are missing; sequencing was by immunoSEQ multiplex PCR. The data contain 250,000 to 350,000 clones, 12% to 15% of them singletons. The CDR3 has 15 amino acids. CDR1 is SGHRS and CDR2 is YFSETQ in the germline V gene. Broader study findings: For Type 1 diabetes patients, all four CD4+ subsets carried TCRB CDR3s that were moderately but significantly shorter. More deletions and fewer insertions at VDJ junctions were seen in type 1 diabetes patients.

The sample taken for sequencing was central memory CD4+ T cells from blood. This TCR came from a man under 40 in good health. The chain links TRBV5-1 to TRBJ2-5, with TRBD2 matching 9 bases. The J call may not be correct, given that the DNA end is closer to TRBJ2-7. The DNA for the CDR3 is TGCGCCAGCAGCCCCAGCGGGGGGACCATCTACGAGCAGTACTTC. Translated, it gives CASSPSGGTIYEQYF.